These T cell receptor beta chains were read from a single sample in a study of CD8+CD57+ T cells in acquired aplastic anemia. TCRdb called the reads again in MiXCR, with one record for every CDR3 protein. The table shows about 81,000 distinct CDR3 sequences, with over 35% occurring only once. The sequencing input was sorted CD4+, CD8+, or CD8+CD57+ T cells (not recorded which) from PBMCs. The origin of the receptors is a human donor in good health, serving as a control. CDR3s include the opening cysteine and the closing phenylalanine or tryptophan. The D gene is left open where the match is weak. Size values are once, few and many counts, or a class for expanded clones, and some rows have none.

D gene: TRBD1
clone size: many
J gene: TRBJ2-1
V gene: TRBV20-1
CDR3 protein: CSARTGAYNEQFF
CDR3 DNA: TGCAGTGCTAGGACAGGGGCCTACAATGAGCAGTTCTTC

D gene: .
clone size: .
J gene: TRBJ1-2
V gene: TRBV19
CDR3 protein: CASSPQANYGYTF
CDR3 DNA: TGTGCCAGTAGTCCACAGGCGAACTATGGCTACACCTTC

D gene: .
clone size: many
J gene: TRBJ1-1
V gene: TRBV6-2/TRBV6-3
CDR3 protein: CASSPSPDSGNEAFF
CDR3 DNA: TGTGCCAGCAGTCCTTCCCCCGACAGCGGAAATGAAGCTTTCTTT

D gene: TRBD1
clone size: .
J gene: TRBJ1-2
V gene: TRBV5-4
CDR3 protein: CASSWDYATGDGYTF
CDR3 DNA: TGTGCCAGCAGCTGGGACTATGCGACAGGGGACGGCTACACCTTC

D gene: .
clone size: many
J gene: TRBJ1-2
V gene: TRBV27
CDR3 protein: CASSTWDNYGYTF
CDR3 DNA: TGTGCCAGCAGTACTTGGGACAACTATGGCTACACCTTC

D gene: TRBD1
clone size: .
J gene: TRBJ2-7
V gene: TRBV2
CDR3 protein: CASRGQGTYEQYF
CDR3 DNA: TGTGCCAGCAGGGGACAGGGAACCTACGAGCAGTACTTC

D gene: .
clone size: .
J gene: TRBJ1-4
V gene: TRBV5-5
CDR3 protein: CASSSGVEGEGEKLFF
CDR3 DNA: TGTGCCAGCAGCTCGGGGGTTGAGGGTGAGGGTGAAAAACTGTTTTTT

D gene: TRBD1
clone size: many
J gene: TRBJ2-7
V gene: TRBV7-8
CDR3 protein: CASSLRDSNYEQYF
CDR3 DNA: TGTGCCAGCAGCCTCCGGGACAGTAACTACGAGCAGTACTTC

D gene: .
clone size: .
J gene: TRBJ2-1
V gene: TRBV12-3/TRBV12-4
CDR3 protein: CASSLSPRGNEQFF
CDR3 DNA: TGTGCCAGCAGTTTATCACCTAGGGGGAATGAGCAGTTCTTC

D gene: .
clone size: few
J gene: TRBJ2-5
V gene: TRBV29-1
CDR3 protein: CSVRKGETQYF
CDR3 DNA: TGCAGCGTTCGCAAGGGGGAGACCCAGTACTTC

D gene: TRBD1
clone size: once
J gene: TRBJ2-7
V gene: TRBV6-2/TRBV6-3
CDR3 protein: CASSYPGQGYEQYF
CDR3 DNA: TGTGCCAGCAGTTATCCCGGACAGGGATACGAGCAGTACTTC

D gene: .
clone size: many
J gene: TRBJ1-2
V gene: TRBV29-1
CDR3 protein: CSVVEVHQDYGYTF
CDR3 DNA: TGCAGCGTTGTAGAGGTACACCAGGACTATGGCTACACCTTC

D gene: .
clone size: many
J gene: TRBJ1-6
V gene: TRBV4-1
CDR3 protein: CASSQDPGSPLHF
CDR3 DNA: TGCGCCAGCAGCCAAGATCCGGGTTCACCCCTCCACTTT

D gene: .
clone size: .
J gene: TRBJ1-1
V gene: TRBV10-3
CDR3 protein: CAIANGGTEAFF
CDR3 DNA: TGTGCCATCGCCAATGGGGGGACTGAAGCTTTCTTT

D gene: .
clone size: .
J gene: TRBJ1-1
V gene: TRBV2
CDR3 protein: CASSDIEAFF
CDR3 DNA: TGTGCCAGCAGTGACATTGAAGCTTTCTTT

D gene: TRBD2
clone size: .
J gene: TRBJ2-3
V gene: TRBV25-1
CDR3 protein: CARPERGGRKDTQYF
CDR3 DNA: TGTGCCAGACCCGAGCGGGGGGGCCGTAAAGATACGCAGTATTTT

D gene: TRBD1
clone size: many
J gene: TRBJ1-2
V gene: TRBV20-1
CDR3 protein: CSASPGQGTNYGYTF
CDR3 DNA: TGCAGTGCTAGCCCGGGACAGGGGACTAACTATGGCTACACCTTC